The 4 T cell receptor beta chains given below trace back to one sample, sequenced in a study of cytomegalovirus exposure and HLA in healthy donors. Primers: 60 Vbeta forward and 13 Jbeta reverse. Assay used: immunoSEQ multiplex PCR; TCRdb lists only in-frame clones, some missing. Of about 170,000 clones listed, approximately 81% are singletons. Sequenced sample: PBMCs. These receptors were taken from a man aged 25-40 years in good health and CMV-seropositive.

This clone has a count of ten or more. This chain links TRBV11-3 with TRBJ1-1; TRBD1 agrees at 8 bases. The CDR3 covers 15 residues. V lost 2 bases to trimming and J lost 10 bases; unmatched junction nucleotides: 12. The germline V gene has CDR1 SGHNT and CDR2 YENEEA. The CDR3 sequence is CASSLNGQGQVGAFF. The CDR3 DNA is TGTGCCAGCAGCTTAAATGGACAGGGTCAAGTGGGAGCTTTCTTT.

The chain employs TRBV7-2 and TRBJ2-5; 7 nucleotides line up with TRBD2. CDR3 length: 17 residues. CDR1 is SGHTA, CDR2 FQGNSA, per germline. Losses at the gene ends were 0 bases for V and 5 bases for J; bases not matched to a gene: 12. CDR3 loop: CASSLAPMAGAFETQYF. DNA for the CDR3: TGTGCCAGCAGCTTAGCCCCAATGGCGGGAGCTTTCGAGACCCAGTACTTC.

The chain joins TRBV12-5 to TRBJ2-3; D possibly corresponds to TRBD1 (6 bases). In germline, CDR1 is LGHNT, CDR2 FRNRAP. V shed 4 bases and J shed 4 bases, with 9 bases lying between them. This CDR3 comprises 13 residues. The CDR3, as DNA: TGTGCTAGTGGTTCGACAGGCGCAGATACGCAGTATTTT. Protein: CASGSTGADTQYF.

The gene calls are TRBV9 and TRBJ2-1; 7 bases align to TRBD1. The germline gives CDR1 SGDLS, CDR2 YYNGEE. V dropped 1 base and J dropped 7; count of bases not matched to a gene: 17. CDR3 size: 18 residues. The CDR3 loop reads CASSVRPNPMTGKNEQFF. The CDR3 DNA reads TGTGCCAGCAGCGTACGACCTAACCCAATGACAGGGAAGAATGAGCAGTTCTTC.